Shown below are 9 T cell receptor beta chains from a single sample sequenced in a study of blood T cell repertoires in COVID-19. Here immunoSEQ multiplex PCR was the method, and the copy in TCRdb shows in-frame clones only, minus some. The sample shows nearly 350,000 clones, about 90% of them seen only once. The sequenced sample was peripheral blood. The source of these receptors is a woman between 18 and 29 years old who had recovered from COVID-19.

V gene TRBV11-2 combines with J gene TRBJ2-7, with 8 bases identical to TRBD2. With V trimmed by 8 bases and J by 0 bases, 9 bases remained unmatched. Germline V lookup: CDR1 SGHAT, CDR2 FQNNGV. The CDR3 runs 15 residues. The CDR3 reads CASGLGAGGSYEQYV. The CDR3 coding sequence is TGTGCCAGCGGACTTGGGGCGGGAGGCTCCTACGAGCAGTACGTC.

This clone occurred once. The rearrangement links TRBV23-1 to TRBJ2-1; 7 nucleotides line up with TRBD2. TRBV23-1 is an ORF; its function is uncertain. Unmatched junction bases numbered 10, after V lost 3 bases and J lost 8 bases. This CDR3 has 15 amino acids. CDR3 protein: CASSHPRRGSDEQFF. CDR3 in DNA: TGCGCCAGCAGTCATCCGAGGCGGGGGAGTGATGAGCAGTTCTTC.

The chain links TRBV4-2 to TRBJ1-3; 7 nucleotides align to TRBD1. Trimming took 3 bases from V and 3 from J; bases not matched to a gene: 11. This CDR3 contains 17 residues. Germline V gene sequence: CDR1 LGHNA, CDR2 YNFKEQ. The CDR3 loop is CASSQPPTGTFGNTIYF. The CDR3 DNA reads as TGTGCCAGCAGCCAGCCCCCGACAGGGACTTTTGGAAACACCATATATTTT.

The rearrangement joins TRBV5-4 to TRBJ2-7; 11 bases agree with TRBD2. There are 15 residues in the CDR3. V shed 3 bases, J shed 6 bases, and the junction held 8 bases outside the gene matches. In germline, CDR1 is SGHNT, CDR2 YYREEE (reference sequence). CDR3 protein: CASSSSIAGGAEQYV. CDR3 coding DNA: TGTGCCAGCAGCTCGAGTATAGCGGGAGGGGCCGAGCAGTACGTC.

This clone showed up just a few times. For the CDR3, the DNA is TGCGCCAGCAGCTTGGTGGCGGGAGGGACCTTCAATGAGCAGTTCTTC. Translating it yields CASSLVAGGTFNEQFF. The V call is TRBV5-1, the J call TRBJ2-1; 9 bases map to TRBD2. CDR3 length: 16 amino acids. Germline trimming cut 0 bases from V and 6 bases from J; bases unmatched to any gene: 7. Looked up from germline, CDR1 is SGHRS and CDR2 is YFSETQ.

V and J are TRBV5-4 and TRBJ2-1; 9 bases agree with TRBD2. Germline V gene lookup returns CDR1 SGHNT and CDR2 YYREEE (reference sequence). This CDR3 has 16 residues. The junction had 14 bases not matched to a gene; V was cut back by 4 bases and J by 9 bases. The CDR3 is CASSLAVASGTGEQFF. As DNA, the CDR3 is TGTGCCAGCAGCCTGGCGGTGGCTAGCGGGACGGGTGAGCAGTTCTTC.

The chain employs TRBV5-4 and TRBJ1-1, with TRBD1 as a possible D gene (6 bases). V lost 4 bases and J 11 bases, leaving 15 bases between the germline ends. The CDR3 has 12 amino acids. Germline V lookup: CDR1 SGHNT, CDR2 YYREEE (reference sequence). The DNA of the CDR3 is TGTGCCAGCAGCGAGGAAACAGGGATTGCTTTCTTT. Its protein product is CASSEETGIAFF.

This chain uses TRBV5-4 with TRBJ2-3; D not resolved. The germline V and J ends were trimmed by 4 bases and 3 bases, with 6 bases remaining between them. The CDR3 covers 12 residues. The germline V gene encodes CDR1 SGHNT and CDR2 YYREEE (reference sequence). The CDR3 loop is CASSPGTDTQYF. The CDR3 DNA is TGTGCCAGCAGCCCCGGGACAGATACGCAGTATTTT. Full variable domain (remainder filled in from reference TRBV5-4 and TRBJ2-3): ETGVTQSPTHLIKTRGQQVTLRCSSQSGHNTVSWYQQALGQGPQFIFQYYREEENGRGNFPPRFSGLQFPNYSSELNVNALELDDSALYLCASSPGTDTQYFGPGTRLTVL.

The chain joins TRBV19 to TRBJ2-5; 8 bases are a match to TRBD1. The V gene's germline CDR1 is LNHDA and CDR2 SQIVND (reference sequence). The CDR3 loop spans 15 amino acids. Trimming at V came to 5 bases and at J to 5 bases, leaving 10 bases not matched to a gene. CDR3 amino acids: CASSPGTGRLETQYF. CDR3 nucleotides: TGTGCCAGTAGTCCGGGGACAGGACGTTTGGAGACCCAGTACTTC.